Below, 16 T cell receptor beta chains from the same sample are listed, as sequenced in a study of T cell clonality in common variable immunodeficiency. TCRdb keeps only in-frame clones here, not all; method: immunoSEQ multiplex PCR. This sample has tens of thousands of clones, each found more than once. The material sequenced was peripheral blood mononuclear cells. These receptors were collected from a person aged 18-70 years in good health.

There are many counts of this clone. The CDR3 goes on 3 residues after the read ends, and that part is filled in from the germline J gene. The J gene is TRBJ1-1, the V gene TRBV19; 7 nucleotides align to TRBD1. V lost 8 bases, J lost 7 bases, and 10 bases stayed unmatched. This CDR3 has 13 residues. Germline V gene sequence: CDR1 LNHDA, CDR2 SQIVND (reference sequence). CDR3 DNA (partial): TGTGCCAGTGGACACAGGGGCCAGGGTGAA. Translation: CASGHRGQGE. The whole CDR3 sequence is CASGHRGQGEAFF. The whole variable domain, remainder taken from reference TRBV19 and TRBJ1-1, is DGGITQSPKYLFRKEGQNVTLSCEQNLNHDAMYWYRQDPGQGLRLIYYSQIVNDFQKGDIAEGYSVSREKKESFPLTVTSAQKNPTAFYLCASGHRGQGEAFFGQGTRLTVV.

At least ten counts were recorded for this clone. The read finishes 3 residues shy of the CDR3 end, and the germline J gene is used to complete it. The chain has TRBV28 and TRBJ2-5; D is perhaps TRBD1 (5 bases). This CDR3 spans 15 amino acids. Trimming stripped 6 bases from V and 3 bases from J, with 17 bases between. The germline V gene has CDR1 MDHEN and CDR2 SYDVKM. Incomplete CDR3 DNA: TGTGCCAGCAGCCTACACCGCCGACAGAAAGAGACC. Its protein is CASSLHRRQKET. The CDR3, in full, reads CASSLHRRQKETQYF. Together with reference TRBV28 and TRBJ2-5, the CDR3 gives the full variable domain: DVKVTQSSRYLVKRTGEKVFLECVQDMDHENMFWYRQDPGLGLRLIYFSYDVKMKEKGDIPEGYSVSREKKERFSLILESASTNQTSMYLCASSLHRRQKETQYFGPGTRLLVL.

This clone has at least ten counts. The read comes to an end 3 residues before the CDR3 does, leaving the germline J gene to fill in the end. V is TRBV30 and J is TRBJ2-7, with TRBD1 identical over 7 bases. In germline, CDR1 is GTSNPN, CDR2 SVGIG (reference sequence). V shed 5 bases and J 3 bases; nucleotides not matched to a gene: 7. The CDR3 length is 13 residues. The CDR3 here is CAWQGQQNYEQYF. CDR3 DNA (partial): TGTGCCTGGCAGGGACAGCAAAACTACGAG. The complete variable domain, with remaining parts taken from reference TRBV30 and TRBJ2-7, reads SQTIHQWPATLVQPVGSPLSLECTVEGTSNPNLYWYRQAAGRGLQLLFYSVGIGQISSEVPQNLSASRPQDRQFILSSKKLLLSDSGFYLCAWQGQQNYEQYFGPGTRLTVT.

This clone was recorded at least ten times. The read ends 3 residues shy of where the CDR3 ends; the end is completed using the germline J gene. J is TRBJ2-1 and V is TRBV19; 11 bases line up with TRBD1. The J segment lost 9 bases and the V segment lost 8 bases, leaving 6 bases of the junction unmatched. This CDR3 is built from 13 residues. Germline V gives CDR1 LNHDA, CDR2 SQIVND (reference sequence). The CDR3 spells CASRTGGKGEQFF. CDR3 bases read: TGTGCCAGTCGGACAGGGGGCAAAGGTGAG. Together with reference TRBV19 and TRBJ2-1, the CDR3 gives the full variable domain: DGGITQSPKYLFRKEGQNVTLSCEQNLNHDAMYWYRQDPGQGLRLIYYSQIVNDFQKGDIAEGYSVSREKKESFPLTVTSAQKNPTAFYLCASRTGGKGEQFFGPGTRLTVL.

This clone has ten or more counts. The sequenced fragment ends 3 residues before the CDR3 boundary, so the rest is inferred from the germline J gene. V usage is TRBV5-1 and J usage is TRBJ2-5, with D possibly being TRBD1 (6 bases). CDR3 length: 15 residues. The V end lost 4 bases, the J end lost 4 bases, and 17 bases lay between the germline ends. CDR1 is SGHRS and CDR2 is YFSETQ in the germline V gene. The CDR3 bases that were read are TGCGCCAGCAGCCTCTGGGGAACAGGGCGAGAGACC. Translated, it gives CASSLWGTGRET. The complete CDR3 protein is CASSLWGTGRETQYF. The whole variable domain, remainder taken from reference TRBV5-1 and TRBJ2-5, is KAGVTQTPRYLIKTRGQQVTLSCSPISGHRSVSWYQQTPGQGLQFLFEYFSETQRNKGNFPGRFSGRQFSNSRSEMNVSTLELGDSALYLCASSLWGTGRETQYFGPGTRLLVL.

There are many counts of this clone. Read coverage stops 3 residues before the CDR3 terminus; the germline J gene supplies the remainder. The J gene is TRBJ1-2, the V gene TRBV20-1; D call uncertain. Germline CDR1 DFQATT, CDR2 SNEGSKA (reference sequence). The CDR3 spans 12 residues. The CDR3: CSARVAGGGYTF. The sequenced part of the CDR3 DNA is TGCAGTGCTAGAGTTGCGGGAGGAGGC.

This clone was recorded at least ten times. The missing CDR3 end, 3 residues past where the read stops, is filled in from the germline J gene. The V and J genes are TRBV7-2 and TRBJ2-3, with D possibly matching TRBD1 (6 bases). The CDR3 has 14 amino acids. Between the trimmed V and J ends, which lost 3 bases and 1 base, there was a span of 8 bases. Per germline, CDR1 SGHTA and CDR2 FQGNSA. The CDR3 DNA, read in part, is TGTGCCAGCAGCTTGGGGGCGCGCACAGATACG. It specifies CASSLGARTDT. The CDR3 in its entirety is CASSLGARTDTQYF. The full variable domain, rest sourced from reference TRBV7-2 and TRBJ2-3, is GAGVSQSPSNKVTEKGKDVELRCDPISGHTALYWYRQSLGQGLEFLIYFQGNSAPDKSGLPSDRFSAERTGGSVSTLTIQRTQQEDSAVYLCASSLGARTDTQYFGPGTRLTVL.

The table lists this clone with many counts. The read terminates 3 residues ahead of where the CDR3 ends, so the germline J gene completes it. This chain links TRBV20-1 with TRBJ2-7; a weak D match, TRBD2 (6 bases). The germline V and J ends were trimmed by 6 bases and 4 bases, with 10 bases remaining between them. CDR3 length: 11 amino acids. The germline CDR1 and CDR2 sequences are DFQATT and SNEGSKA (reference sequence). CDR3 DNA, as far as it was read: TGCAGTGCCGGGGGAGCTTACGAG. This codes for CSAGGAYE. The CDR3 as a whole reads CSAGGAYEQYF.

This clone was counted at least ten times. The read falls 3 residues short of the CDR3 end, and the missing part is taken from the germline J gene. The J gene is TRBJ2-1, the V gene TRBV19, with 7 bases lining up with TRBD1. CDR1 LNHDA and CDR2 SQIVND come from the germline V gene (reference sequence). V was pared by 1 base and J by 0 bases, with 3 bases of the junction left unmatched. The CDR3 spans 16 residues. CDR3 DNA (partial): TGTGCCAGTAGTATAGTTCCAGGGGGCTCCTACAATGAG. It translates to CASSIVPGGSYNE. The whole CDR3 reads CASSIVPGGSYNEQFF.

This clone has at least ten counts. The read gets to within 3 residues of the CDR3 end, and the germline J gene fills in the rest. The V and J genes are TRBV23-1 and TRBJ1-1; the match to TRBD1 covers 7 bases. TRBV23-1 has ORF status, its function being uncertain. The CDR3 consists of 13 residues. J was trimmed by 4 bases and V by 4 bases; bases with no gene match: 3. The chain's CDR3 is CASSPQGSTEAFF. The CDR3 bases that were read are TGCGCCAGCAGTCCACAGGGGTCCACTGAA.

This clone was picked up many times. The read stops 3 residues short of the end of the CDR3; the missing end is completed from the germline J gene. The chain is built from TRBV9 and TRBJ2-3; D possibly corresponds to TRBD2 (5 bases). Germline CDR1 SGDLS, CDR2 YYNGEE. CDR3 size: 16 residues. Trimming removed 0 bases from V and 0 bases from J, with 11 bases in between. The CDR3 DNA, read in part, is TGTGCCAGCAGCGTAGTCCCAGCGGAGAGCACAGATACG. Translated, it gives CASSVVPAESTDT. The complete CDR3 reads CASSVVPAESTDTQYF.

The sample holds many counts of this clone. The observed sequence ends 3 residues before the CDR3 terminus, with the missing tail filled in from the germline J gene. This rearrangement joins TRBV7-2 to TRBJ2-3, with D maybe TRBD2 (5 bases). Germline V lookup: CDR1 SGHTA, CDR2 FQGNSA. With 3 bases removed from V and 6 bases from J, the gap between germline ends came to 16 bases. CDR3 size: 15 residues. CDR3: CASSFSISGLDTQYF. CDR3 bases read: TGTGCCAGCAGCTTCTCTATTTCGGGGTTGGATACG.

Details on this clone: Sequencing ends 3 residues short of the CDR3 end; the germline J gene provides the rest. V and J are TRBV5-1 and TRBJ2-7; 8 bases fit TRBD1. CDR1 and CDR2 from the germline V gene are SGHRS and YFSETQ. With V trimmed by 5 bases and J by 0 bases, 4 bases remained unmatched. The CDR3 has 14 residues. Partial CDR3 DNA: TGCGCCAGCAGGCCCGACAGGGGCTCCTACGAG. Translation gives CASRPDRGSYE. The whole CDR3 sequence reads CASRPDRGSYEQYF.

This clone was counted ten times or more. CDR3 residues: CSASQGAKGSQPQHF. The covered CDR3 bases are TGCAGTGCTTCACAGGGGGCCAAAGGGAGTCAGCCC. This chain links TRBV20-1 with TRBJ1-5; 9 nucleotides match TRBD1. The read ends 3 residues early relative to the CDR3; the germline J gene fills the gap. This CDR3 has 15 amino acids. Germline-derived CDR1 and CDR2 are DFQATT and SNEGSKA (reference sequence). The junction had 11 bases not matched to a gene; V was cut back by 5 bases and J by 6 bases.

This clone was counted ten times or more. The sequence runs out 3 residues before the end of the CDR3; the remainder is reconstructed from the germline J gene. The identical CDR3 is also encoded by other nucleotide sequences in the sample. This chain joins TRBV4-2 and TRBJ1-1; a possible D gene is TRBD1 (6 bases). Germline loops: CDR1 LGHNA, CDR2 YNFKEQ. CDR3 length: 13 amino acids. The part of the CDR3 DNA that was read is TGTGCCAGCAGCCAACCAGGGGAGGCCGAA. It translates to CASSQPGEAE. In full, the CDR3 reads CASSQPGEAEAFF.

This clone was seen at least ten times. The CDR3 DNA, read in part, is TGCGCCAGCAGCTCCGGGACAGGGGACTACGAG. Translation gives CASSSGTGDYE. The full CDR3 reads CASSSGTGDYEQYF. This chain connects TRBV5-1 to TRBJ2-7, with 10 nucleotides matching TRBD1. The CDR3 end lies 3 residues beyond the end of the read and is filled in from the germline J gene. V was pared by 3 bases and J by 3 bases, with 3 bases of the junction left unmatched. The CDR3 has 14 residues. Germline V lookup: CDR1 SGHRS, CDR2 YFSETQ.